This passage covers 24 T cell receptor beta chains from one sample sequenced in a study of blood T cell repertoires in COVID-19. The table came from immunoSEQ multiplex PCR; TCRdb's copy has only in-frame clones and leaves some out. The data hold some 83,000 clones, with roughly 89% observed a single time. The sample consisted of peripheral blood. These receptors came from a woman aged 80 or over with active or convalescent COVID-19.

The chain combines TRBV7-8 with TRBJ2-1; 10 bases map to TRBD2. The CDR3 loop spans 18 amino acids. CDR1 is SGHVS, CDR2 FQNEAQ, per germline. V dropped 1 base and J dropped 7; count of bases not matched to a gene: 13. The CDR3 DNA follows: TGTGCCAGCAGCTTAGGACGACTCCCTAGCGGGAGAAGGAATGAGCAGTTCTTC. Its translation: CASSLGRLPSGRRNEQFF.

This clone came up a few times. The rearrangement uses TRBV12-3 or TRBV12-4 and TRBJ1-5; no definite D call. The CDR3 length is 12 residues. The V end lost 6 bases, the J end lost 2 bases, and 5 bases lay between the germline ends. The CDR3 loop reads CASRVGNQPQHF. The CDR3 region has the DNA TGTGCCAGCAGAGTAGGCAATCAGCCCCAGCATTTT.

The rearrangement uses TRBV7-2 and TRBJ1-2; D is perhaps TRBD1 (5 bases). CDR3 size: 16 residues. V was clipped by 1 base and J by 1 base, with 13 bases between them. In germline, CDR1 is SGHTA, CDR2 FQGNSA. The CDR3 nucleotides are TGTGCCAGCAGCTTAGGGGGCAGGCACTTTAACTATGGCTACACCTTC. The encoded protein is CASSLGGRHFNYGYTF.

V and J are TRBV5-4 and TRBJ2-3; 8 bases line up with TRBD2. Unmatched junction bases numbered 12, after V lost 4 bases and J lost 5 bases. CDR1 is SGHNT and CDR2 is YYREEE in the germline V gene (reference sequence). CDR3 length equals 16 residues. For the CDR3, the DNA is TGTGCCAGCAGCCCCCCGGGGGGGGGCCGGGTAGATACGCAGTATTTT. Its translation: CASSPPGGGRVDTQYF.

The CDR3 sequence: CASSLSGQGGHKGQPQHF. In DNA, the CDR3 is TGTGCCAGCAGTTTATCAGGGCAGGGAGGGCACAAGGGACAGCCCCAGCATTTT. The chain is built from TRBV27 and TRBJ1-5; tentatively, D is TRBD1 (5 bases). The CDR3 is 18 residues long. Between the trimmed V and J ends, which lost 0 bases and 7 bases, there was a span of 22 bases. Germline CDR1 is MNHEY and CDR2 is SMNVEV (reference sequence).

J is TRBJ1-5 and V is TRBV3-1 (or the pseudogene TRBV3-2); possibly TRBD1 for D (5 bases). Germline V gene lookup returns CDR1 LGHDT and CDR2 YNNKEL (reference sequence). The V end lost 1 base, the J end lost 4 bases, and 8 bases lay between the germline ends. CDR3 length equals 14 residues. The DNA of the CDR3 is TGTGCCAGCAGCCAAGCGGAGGGGAATCAGCCCCAGCATTTT. Its translation is CASSQAEGNQPQHF.

This chain joins TRBV5-1 and TRBJ1-2; D may be TRBD1 (6 bases). V was trimmed by 4 bases and J by 2 bases, leaving 15 bases between them. This CDR3 spans 15 amino acids. Germline V gives CDR1 SGHRS, CDR2 YFSETQ. The CDR3 reads CASSQEPGQNYGYTF. As DNA, the CDR3 is TGCGCCAGCAGCCAAGAGCCGGGACAAAACTATGGCTACACCTTC.

This rearrangement joins TRBV28 to TRBJ1-2; D call uncertain. CDR3 length: 13 residues. Trimming removed 9 bases at V and 10 bases at J, with 21 bases between. Germline V gene lookup returns CDR1 MDHEN and CDR2 SYDVKM. CDR3 protein: CASLLSAAHAYTF. The CDR3 nucleotides are TGTGCCAGTTTGTTGAGTGCAGCGCATGCCTACACCTTC.

The table lists this clone with a count of one. The gene calls are TRBV4-2 and TRBJ1-4; D is ambiguous. V shed 4 bases and J shed 4 bases, with 13 bases lying between them. The germline gives CDR1 LGHNA, CDR2 YNFKEQ. The CDR3 contains 15 residues. The CDR3 DNA reads as TGTGCCAGCAGCCCAGACCGGGTGTATAATGAAAAACTGTTTTTT. As protein: CASSPDRVYNEKLFF.

This chain joins TRBV18 and TRBJ2-7; the D gene is possibly TRBD1 (5 bases). This CDR3 has 14 residues. Germline CDR1 is KGHSH and CDR2 is LQKENI. The V end lost 2 bases, the J end lost 5 bases, and 13 bases lay between the germline ends. The CDR3 loop is CASSPVAREHEQYF. The CDR3 DNA reads TGTGCCAGCTCACCAGTCGCCAGGGAACACGAGCAGTACTTC.

The rearrangement links TRBV9 to TRBJ2-5; TRBD1 matches 8 bases. The V segment lost 3 bases and the J segment 5 bases; nucleotides outside the gene matches: 6. The CDR3 consists of 14 residues. Germline V gene lookup returns CDR1 SGDLS and CDR2 YYNGEE. This CDR3 is CASSARTGLETQYF. CDR3 sequence (DNA): TGTGCCAGCAGCGCTAGGACAGGGTTGGAGACCCAGTACTTC.

The chain combines TRBV4-1 with TRBJ2-7; 8 nucleotides agree with TRBD2. In germline, CDR1 is MGHRA, CDR2 YSYEKL. This CDR3 is built from 16 residues. V trimming: 0 bases; J trimming: 2 bases; junction bases outside the gene matches: 6. The CDR3 spells CASSQDRRGAAYEQYF. The CDR3 DNA is TGCGCCAGCAGCCAAGATAGGCGGGGGGCAGCCTACGAGCAGTACTTC.

This rearrangement joins TRBV29-1 to TRBJ2-1, with 11 bases identical to TRBD1. Germline V gene data show CDR1 as SQVTM and CDR2 as ANQGSEA. This CDR3 contains 12 residues. V lost 7 bases, J lost 10 bases, and 6 bases stayed unmatched. CDR3 coding DNA: TGCAGCGCGGACAGGGGGCTTCAAGAGCAGTTCTTC. It translates to CSADRGLQEQFF.

V gene TRBV18 combines with J gene TRBJ1-1; 8 bases are a match to TRBD1. The CDR3 length is 14 residues. V lost 4 bases, J lost 4 bases, and 5 bases stayed unmatched. The V gene's germline CDR1 is KGHSH and CDR2 LQKENI. This CDR3 reads CASSLTGEGTEAFF. CDR3 DNA: TGTGCCAGCTCACTGACAGGGGAGGGCACTGAAGCTTTCTTT.

This rearrangement joins TRBV6-2 or TRBV6-3 to TRBJ2-1, with TRBD1 identical over 11 bases. From germline, CDR1 is MNHEY and CDR2 SVGEGT. This CDR3 is built from 16 residues. The V and J ends lost 5 bases and 3 bases, in that order; junction bases with no gene match: 6. The CDR3 is CASSTRDRGFYNEQFF. CDR3 nucleotide sequence: TGTGCCAGCAGTACCAGGGACAGGGGGTTCTACAATGAGCAGTTCTTC.

The V call is TRBV5-1, the J call TRBJ2-2, with D perhaps matching TRBD1 (5 bases). CDR1 SGHRS and CDR2 YFSETQ come from the germline V gene. V was clipped by 0 bases and J by 2 bases, with 11 bases between them. The CDR3 contains 16 residues. CDR3 loop: CASSLGQISNTGELFF. CDR3 bases: TGCGCCAGCAGCTTGGGACAGATAAGTAACACCGGGGAGCTGTTTTTT. The full variable domain, in which reference TRBV5-1 and TRBJ2-2 provide the parts outside the CDR3, is KAGVTQTPRYLIKTRGQQVTLSCSPISGHRSVSWYQQTPGQGLQFLFEYFSETQRNKGNFPGRFSGRQFSNSRSEMNVSTLELGDSALYLCASSLGQISNTGELFFGEGSRLTVL.

This chain uses TRBV19 with TRBJ2-2; 9 bases are a match to TRBD2. After removal of 3 bases from V and 5 bases from J, the junction contained 16 bases not matched to a gene. The CDR3 is made up of 19 amino acids. Germline lookup yields CDR1 LNHDA and CDR2 SQIVND (reference sequence). The CDR3 nucleotides read TGTGCCAGTAGTATTGAGTGGGGTAGCGGGAGATTAAAAACCGGGGAGCTGTTTTTT. Encoded protein: CASSIEWGSGRLKTGELFF. Combining the CDR3 with reference TRBV19 and TRBJ2-2 gives the whole variable domain DGGITQSPKYLFRKEGQNVTLSCEQNLNHDAMYWYRQDPGQGLRLIYYSQIVNDFQKGDIAEGYSVSREKKESFPLTVTSAQKNPTAFYLCASSIEWGSGRLKTGELFFGEGSRLTVL.

The rearrangement links TRBV9 to TRBJ2-5, with D uncertain. The germline V gene has CDR1 SGDLS and CDR2 YYNGEE. V lost 5 bases and J 5 bases, leaving 7 bases between the germline ends. This CDR3 is 11 amino acids long. CDR3 sequence (DNA): TGTGCCAGCAGTAATTTGGAGACCCAGTACTTC. Translated, it gives CASSNLETQYF.

On this clone itself: The sample has other DNA sequences that encode this CDR3 too. The chain joins TRBV7-9 to TRBJ2-7; 8 bases align to TRBD2. In germline, CDR1 is SEHNR, CDR2 FQNEAQ (reference sequence). The junction had 4 bases not matched to a gene; V was cut back by 5 bases and J by 1 base. The CDR3 spans 14 residues. The CDR3 loop reads CASSLTSGSYEQYF. CDR3 bases: TGTGCCAGCAGCCTAACTAGCGGATCCTACGAGCAGTACTTC.

This clone has a single count. The chain is built from TRBV28 and TRBJ2-5; weak D call: TRBD1 (6 bases). The CDR3 loop spans 14 amino acids. The V gene lost 5 bases and the J gene lost 1 base, with 11 bases spanning the gap. Germline V gene lookup returns CDR1 MDHEN and CDR2 SYDVKM. CDR3 amino acids: CASSKDSGQETQYF. CDR3 bases: TGTGCCAGCAGTAAGGACAGCGGCCAAGAGACCCAGTACTTC.

The DNA of the CDR3 is TGCGCCAGCAGCCAAGCTAAGACAGGGAGGATTTATGGCTACACCTTC. Translating gives CASSQAKTGRIYGYTF. This chain joins TRBV4-1 and TRBJ1-2, with 7 bases aligning to TRBD1. CDR1 is MGHRA and CDR2 is YSYEKL in the germline V gene. Trimming at V came to 1 base and at J to 5 bases, leaving 10 bases not matched to a gene. The CDR3 consists of 16 residues.

The rearrangement uses TRBV28 and TRBJ1-5, with D possibly being TRBD1 (5 bases). The CDR3 length is 15 residues. V lost 6 bases and J 1 base, leaving 13 bases between the germline ends. Germline loops: CDR1 MDHEN, CDR2 SYDVKM. The CDR3 protein is CASSSVQGSNQPQHF. The CDR3 region has the DNA TGTGCCAGCAGCTCCGTCCAGGGCAGCAATCAGCCCCAGCATTTT.

There are a few counts of this clone. The CDR3, as DNA: TGTGCCTGGAGTGTACAGGCGGATCAGCCCCAGCATTTT. This sequence encodes CAWSVQADQPQHF. J is TRBJ1-5 and V is TRBV30, with D possibly matching TRBD1 (5 bases). Germline V gene data show CDR1 as GTSNPN and CDR2 as SVGIG (reference sequence). This CDR3 is built from 13 residues. Trimming cost V 0 bases and J 5 bases, with 8 bases left between them.

This clone appeared a single time. This sequence joins TRBV28 and TRBJ1-5; D gene uncertain. There are 12 residues in the CDR3. Germline CDR1 is MDHEN and CDR2 is SYDVKM. Between the trimmed V and J ends, which lost 7 bases and 5 bases, there was a span of 9 bases. This CDR3 reads CASMGVDQPQHF. CDR3 DNA sequence: TGTGCCAGCATGGGAGTTGATCAGCCCCAGCATTTT.